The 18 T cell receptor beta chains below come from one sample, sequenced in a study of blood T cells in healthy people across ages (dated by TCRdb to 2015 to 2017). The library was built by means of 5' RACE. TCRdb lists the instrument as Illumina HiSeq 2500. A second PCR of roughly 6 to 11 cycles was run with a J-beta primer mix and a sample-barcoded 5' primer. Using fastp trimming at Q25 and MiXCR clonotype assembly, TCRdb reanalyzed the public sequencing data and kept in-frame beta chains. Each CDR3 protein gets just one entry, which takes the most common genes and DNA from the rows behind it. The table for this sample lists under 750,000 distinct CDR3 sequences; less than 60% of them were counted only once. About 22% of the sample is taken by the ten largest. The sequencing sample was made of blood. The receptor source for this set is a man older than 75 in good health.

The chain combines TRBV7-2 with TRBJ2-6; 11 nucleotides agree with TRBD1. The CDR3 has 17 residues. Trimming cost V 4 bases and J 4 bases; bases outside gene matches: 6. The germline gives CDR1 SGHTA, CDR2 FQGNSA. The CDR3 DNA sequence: TGTGCCAGCAGCTCCAGGACAGGGGGCTCGGGGGCCAACGTCCTGACTTTC. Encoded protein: CASSSRTGGSGANVLTF.

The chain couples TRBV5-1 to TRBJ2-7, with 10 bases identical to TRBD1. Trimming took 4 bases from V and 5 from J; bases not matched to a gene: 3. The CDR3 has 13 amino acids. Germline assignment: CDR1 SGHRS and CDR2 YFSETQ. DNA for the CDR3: TGCGCCAGCAGCCCGGGACAGGGGCACGAGCAGTACTTC. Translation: CASSPGQGHEQYF.

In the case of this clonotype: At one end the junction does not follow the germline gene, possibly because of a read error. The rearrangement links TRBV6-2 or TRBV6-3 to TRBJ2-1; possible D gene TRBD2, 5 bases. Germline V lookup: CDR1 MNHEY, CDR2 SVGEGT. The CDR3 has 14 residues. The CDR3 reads CASRSGASYNEQLF. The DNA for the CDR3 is TGTGCCAGCAGGAGCGGAGCGAGCTACAATGAGCAGCTCTTC.

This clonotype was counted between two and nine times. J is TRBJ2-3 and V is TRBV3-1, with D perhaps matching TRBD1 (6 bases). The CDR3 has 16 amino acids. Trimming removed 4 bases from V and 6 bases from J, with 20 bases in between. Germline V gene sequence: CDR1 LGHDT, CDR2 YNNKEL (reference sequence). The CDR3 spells CASSPGAGLFGDTQYF. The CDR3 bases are TGTGCCAGCAGCCCAGGGGCAGGGCTGTTCGGGGATACGCAGTATTTT.

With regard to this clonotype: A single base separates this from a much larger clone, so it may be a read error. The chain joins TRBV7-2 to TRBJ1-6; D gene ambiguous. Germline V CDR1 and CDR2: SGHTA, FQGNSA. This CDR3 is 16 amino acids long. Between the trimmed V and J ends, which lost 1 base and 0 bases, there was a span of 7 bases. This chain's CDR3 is CASSLVGSSYNSPLHF. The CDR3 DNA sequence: TGTGCCAGCAGCTTAGTAGGGAGCTCCTATAATTCACCCCTCCACTTT.

CDR3 residues: CASSQVLAGTYEQYF. The CDR3 nucleotides are TGCGCCAGCAGCCAAGTCCTAGCGGGGACCTACGAGCAGTACTTC. The rearrangement links TRBV4-3 to TRBJ2-7, with TRBD2 matching 9 bases. J lost 2 bases, V lost 1 base, and 3 bases had no gene match. The CDR3 is made up of 15 amino acids. The germline V gene has CDR1 LGHNA and CDR2 YSLEER.

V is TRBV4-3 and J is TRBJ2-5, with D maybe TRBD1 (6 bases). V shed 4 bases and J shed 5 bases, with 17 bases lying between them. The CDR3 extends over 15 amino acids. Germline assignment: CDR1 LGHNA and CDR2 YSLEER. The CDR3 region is CASSRLTGSGETQYF. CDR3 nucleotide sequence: TGCGCCAGCAGCCGATTGACAGGATCTGGGGAGACCCAGTACTTC.

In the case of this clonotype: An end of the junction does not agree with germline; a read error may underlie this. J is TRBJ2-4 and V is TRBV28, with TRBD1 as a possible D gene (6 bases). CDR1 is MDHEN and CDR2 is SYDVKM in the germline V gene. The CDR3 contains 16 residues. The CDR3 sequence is CASSPTGTLAKSIQYF. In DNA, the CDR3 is TGTGCCAGCAGCCCGACAGGAACTTTAGCCAAAAGCATTCAGTACTTC.

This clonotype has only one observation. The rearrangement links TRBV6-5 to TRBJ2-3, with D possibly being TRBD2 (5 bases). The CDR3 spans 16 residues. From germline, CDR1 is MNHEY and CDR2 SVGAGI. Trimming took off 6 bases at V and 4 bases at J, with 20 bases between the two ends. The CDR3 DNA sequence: TGTGCCAGCAGGGAGTGGGTAGCGAGTCTCCCAGATACGCAGTATTTT. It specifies CASREWVASLPDTQYF.

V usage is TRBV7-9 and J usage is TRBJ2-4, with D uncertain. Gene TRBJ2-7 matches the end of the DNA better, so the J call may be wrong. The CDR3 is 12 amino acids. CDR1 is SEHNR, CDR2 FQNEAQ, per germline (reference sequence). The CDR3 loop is CASSSVVGEQYF. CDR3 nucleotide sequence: TGTGCCAGCAGCTCAGTGGTCGGCGAGCAGTACTTC.

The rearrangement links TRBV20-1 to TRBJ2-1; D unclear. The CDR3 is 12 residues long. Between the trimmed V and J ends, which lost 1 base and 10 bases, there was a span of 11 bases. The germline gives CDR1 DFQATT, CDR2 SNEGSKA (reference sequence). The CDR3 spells CSARGPQGEQFF. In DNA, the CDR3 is TGCAGTGCTAGAGGTCCCCAAGGCGAGCAGTTCTTC.

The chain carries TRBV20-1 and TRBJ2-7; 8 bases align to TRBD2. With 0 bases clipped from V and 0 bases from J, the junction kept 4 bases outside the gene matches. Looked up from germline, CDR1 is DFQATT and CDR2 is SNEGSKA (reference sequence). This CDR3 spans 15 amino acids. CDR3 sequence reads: CSARDPLAGSYEQYF. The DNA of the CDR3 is TGCAGTGCTAGAGATCCCCTAGCGGGCTCCTACGAGCAGTACTTC.

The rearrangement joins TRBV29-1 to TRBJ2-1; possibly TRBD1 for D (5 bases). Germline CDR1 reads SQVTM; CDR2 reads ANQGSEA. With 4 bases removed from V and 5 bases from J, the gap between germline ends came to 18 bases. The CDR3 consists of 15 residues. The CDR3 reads CSVGMVGKGHNEQFF. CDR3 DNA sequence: TGCAGCGTTGGGATGGTGGGAAAGGGGCACAATGAGCAGTTCTTC.

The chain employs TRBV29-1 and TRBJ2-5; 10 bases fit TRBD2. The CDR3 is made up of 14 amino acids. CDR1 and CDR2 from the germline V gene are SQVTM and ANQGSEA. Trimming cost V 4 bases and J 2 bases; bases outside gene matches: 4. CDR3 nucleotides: TGCAGCGTTGTAACTAGCGGGGCGCAAGAGACCCAGTACTTC. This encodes CSVVTSGAQETQYF.

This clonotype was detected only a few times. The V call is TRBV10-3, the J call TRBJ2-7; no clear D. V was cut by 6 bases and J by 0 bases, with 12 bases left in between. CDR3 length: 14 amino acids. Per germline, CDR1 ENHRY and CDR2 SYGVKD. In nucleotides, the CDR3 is TGTGCCATCAGCTCCCAACAGAGCTCCTACGAGCAGTACTTC. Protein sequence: CAISSQQSSYEQYF.

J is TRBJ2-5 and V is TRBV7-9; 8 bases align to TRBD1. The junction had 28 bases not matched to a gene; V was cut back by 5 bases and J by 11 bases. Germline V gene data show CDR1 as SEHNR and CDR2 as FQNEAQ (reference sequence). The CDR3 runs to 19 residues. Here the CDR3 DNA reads TGTGCCAGCAGCCCCCGCGGACAGGGACTTTCGCTCGGCCCTCCCCAGCAGTACTTC. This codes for CASSPRGQGLSLGPPQQYF.

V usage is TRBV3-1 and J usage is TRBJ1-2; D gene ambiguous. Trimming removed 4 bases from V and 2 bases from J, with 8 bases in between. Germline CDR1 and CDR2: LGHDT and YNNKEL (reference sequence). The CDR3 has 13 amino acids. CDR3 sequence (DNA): TGTGCCAGCAGCCCCAACCTCAACTATGGCTACACCTTC. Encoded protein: CASSPNLNYGYTF.

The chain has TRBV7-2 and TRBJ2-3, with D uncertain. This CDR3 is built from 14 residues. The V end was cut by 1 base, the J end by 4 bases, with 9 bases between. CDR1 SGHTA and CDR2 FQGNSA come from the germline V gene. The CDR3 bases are TGTGCCAGCAGCTTAGATTCGGTCTCAGATACGCAGTATTTT. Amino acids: CASSLDSVSDTQYF. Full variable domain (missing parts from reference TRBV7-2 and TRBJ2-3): GAGVSQSPSNKVTEKGKDVELRCDPISGHTALYWYRQSLGQGLEFLIYFQGNSAPDKSGLPSDRFSAERTGGSVSTLTIQRTQQEDSAVYLCASSLDSVSDTQYFGPGTRLTVL.